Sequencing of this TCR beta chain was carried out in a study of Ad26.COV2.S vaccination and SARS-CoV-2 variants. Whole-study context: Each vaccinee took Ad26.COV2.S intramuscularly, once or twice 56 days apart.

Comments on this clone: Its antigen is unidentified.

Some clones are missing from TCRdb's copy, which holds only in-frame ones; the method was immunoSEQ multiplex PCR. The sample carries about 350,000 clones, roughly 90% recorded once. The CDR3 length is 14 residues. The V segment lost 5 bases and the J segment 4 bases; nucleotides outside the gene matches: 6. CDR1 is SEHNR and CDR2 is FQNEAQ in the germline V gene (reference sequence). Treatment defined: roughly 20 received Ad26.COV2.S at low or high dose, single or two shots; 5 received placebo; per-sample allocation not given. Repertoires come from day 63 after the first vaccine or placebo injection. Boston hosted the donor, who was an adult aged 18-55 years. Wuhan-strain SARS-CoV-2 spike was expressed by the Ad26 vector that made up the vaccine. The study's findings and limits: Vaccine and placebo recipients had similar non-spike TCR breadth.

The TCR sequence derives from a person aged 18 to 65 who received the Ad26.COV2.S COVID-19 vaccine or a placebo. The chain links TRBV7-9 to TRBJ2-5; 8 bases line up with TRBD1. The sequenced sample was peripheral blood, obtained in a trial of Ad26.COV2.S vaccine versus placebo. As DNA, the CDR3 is TGTGCCAGCAGCGAAACAGGGGGAGGAGAGACCCAGTACTTC. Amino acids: CASSETGGGETQYF.